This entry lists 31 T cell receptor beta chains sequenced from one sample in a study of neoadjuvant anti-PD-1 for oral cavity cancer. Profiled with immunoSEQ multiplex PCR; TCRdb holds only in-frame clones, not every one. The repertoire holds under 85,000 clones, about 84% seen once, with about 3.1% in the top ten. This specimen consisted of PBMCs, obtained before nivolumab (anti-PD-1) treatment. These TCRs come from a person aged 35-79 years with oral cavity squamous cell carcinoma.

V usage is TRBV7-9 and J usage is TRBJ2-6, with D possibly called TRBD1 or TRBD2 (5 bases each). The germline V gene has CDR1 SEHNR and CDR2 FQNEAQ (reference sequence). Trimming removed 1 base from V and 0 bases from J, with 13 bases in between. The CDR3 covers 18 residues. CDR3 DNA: TGTGCCAGCAGCTTAGTATCGGGGACGGTCTCTGGGGCCAACGTCCTGACTTTC. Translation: CASSLVSGTVSGANVLTF.

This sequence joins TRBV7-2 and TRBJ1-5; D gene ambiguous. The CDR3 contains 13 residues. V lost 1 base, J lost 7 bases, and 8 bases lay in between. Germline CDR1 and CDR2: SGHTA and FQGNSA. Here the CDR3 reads CASSLDSGQPQHF. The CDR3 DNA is TGTGCCAGCAGCTTAGACAGCGGCCAGCCCCAGCATTTT.

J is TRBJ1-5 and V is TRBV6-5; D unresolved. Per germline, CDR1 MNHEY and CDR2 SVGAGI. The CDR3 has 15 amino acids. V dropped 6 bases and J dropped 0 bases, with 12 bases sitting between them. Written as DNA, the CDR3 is TGTGCCAGCAGCCCGACACCTTATAGCAATCAGCCCCAGCATTTT. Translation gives CASSPTPYSNQPQHF.

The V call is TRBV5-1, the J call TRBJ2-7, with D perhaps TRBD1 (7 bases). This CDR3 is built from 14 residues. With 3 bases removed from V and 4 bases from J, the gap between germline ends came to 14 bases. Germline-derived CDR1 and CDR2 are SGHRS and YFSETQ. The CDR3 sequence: CASSSRDSIYEQYF. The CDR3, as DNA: TGCGCCAGCAGCTCGCGGGACAGTATATACGAGCAGTACTTC.

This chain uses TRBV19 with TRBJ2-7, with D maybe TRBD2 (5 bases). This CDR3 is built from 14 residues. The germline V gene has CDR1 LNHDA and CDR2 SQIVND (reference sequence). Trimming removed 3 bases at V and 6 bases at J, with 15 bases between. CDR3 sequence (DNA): TGTGCCAGTAGTATCAGTTCGGGAACGGGCGAGCAGTACTTC. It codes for CASSISSGTGEQYF.

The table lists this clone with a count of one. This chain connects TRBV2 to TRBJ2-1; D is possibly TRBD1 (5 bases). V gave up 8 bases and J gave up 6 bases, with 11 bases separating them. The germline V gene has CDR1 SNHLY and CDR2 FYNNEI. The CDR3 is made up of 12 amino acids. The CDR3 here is CASRQNTNEQFF. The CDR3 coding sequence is TGTGCCAGCCGACAGAATACCAATGAGCAGTTCTTC.

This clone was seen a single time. CDR3 residues: CASSLGGGNYGYTF. CDR3 nucleotide sequence: TGTGCCAGCAGCTTAGGGGGAGGGAACTATGGCTACACCTTC. The J gene is TRBJ1-2, the V gene TRBV7-3; perhaps TRBD1 as D (5 bases). This CDR3 has 14 amino acids. V was clipped by 2 bases and J by 2 bases, with 9 bases between them. The germline V gene encodes CDR1 SGHTA and CDR2 FQGTGA.

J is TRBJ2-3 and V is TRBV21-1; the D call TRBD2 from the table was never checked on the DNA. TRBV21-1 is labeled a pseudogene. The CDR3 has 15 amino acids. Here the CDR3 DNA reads TGTGCCAGCAGCAACGAGTTAGCGGGACCGGATACGCAGTATTTT. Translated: CASSNELAGPDTQYF.

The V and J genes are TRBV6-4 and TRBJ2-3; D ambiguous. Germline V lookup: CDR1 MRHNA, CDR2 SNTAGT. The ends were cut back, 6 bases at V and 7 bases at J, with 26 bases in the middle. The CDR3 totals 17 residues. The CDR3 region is CASSAGSSVGFENTQYF. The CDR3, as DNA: TGTGCCAGCAGCGCAGGCTCAAGTGTGGGGTTCGAAAATACGCAGTATTTT.

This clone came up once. CDR3: CASGFTGVEEKLFF. As DNA, the CDR3 is TGTGCCAGTGGTTTCACAGGGGTGGAAGAAAAACTGTTTTTT. This rearrangement joins TRBV19 to TRBJ1-4; TRBD1 aligns across 7 bases. Germline CDR1 and CDR2: LNHDA and SQIVND (reference sequence). The CDR3 extends over 14 amino acids. The ends lost 8 bases at V and 8 bases at J; junction bases unmatched: 11.

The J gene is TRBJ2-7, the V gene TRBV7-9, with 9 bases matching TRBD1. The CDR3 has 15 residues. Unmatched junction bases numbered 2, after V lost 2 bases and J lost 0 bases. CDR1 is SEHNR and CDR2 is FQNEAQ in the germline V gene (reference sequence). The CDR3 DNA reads TGTGCCAGCAGCTTACCGGGACAGGGCTCCTACGAGCAGTACTTC. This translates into CASSLPGQGSYEQYF. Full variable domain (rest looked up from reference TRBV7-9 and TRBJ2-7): DTGVSQNPRHKITKRGQNVTFRCDPISEHNRLYWYRQTLGQGPEFLTYFQNEAQLEKSRLLSDRFSAERPKGSFSTLEIQRTEQGDSAMYLCASSLPGQGSYEQYFGPGTRLTVT.

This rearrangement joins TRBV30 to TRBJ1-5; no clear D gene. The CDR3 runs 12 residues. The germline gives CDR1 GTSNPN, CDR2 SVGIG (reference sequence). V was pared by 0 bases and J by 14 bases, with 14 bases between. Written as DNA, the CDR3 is TGTGCCTGGAGTGTACTGGCGGGGATAAAGCATTTT. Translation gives CAWSVLAGIKHF.

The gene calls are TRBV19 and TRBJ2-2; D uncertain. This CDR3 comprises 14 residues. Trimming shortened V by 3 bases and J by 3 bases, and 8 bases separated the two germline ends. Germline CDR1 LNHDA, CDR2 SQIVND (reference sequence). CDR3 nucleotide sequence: TGTGCCAGTAGTATGGGTGCCCACACCGGGGAGCTGTTTTTT. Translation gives CASSMGAHTGELFF.

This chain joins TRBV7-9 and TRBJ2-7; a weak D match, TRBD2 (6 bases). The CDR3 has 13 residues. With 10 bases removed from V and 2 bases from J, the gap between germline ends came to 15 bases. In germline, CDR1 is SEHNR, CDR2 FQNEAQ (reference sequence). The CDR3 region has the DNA TGTGCCACAACGATAGCGGAACCCTACGAGCAGTACTTC. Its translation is CATTIAEPYEQYF.

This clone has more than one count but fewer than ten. The CDR3 sequence is CASSVGYGQPQHF. The DNA for the CDR3 is TGCGCCAGCAGTGTGGGGTACGGTCAGCCCCAGCATTTT. The chain is built from TRBV10-2 and TRBJ1-5; no reliable D call. Trimming left V 4 bases short and J 6 bases short, with 10 bases between. Germline V gives CDR1 WSHSY, CDR2 SAAADI. This CDR3 region has 13 residues.

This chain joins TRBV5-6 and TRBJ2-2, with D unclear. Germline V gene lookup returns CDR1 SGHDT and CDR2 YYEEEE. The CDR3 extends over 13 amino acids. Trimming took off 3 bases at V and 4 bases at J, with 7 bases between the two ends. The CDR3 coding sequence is TGTGCCAGCAGCTGGGGTTTCACCGGGGAGCTGTTTTTT. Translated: CASSWGFTGELFF.

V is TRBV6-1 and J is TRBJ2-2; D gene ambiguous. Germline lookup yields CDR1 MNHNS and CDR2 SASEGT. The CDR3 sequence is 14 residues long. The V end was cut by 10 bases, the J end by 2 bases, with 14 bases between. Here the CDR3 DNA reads TGTGCCACCACGGATAGAGCTAACACCGGGGAGCTGTTTTTT. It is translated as CATTDRANTGELFF.

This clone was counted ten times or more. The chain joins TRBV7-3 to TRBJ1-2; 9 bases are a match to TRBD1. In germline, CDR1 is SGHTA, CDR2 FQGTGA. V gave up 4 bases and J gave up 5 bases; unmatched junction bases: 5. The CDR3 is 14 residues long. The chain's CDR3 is CASSSDGTGYGYTF. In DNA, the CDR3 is TGTGCCAGCAGCTCGGACGGGACAGGGTATGGCTACACCTTC. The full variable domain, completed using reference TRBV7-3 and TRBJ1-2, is GAGVSQTPSNKVTEKGKYVELRCDPISGHTALYWYRQSLGQGPEFLIYFQGTGAADDSGLPNDRFFAVRPEGSVSTLKIQRTERGDSAVYLCASSSDGTGYGYTFGSGTRLTVV.

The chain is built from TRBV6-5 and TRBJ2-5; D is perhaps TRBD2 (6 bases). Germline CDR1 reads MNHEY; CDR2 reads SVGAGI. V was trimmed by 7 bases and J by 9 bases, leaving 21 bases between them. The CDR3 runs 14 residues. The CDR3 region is CASTQLGGPGSQYF. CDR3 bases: TGTGCCAGCACCCAACTCGGGGGTCCTGGGTCCCAGTACTTC.

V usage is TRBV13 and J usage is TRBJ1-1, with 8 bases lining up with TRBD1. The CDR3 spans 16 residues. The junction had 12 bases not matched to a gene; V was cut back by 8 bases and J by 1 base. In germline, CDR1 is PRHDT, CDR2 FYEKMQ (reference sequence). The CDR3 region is CASAAASGTGNTEAFF. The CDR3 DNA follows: TGTGCCAGCGCCGCGGCTTCCGGGACAGGGAACACTGAAGCTTTCTTT.

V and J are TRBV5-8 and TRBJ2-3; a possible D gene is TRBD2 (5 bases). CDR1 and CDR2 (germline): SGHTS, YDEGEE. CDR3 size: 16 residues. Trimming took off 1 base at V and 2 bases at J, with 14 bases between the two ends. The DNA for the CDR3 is TGTGCCAGCAGCTTGCAGTTTCCCGGGGTCACAGATACGCAGTATTTT. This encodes CASSLQFPGVTDTQYF.

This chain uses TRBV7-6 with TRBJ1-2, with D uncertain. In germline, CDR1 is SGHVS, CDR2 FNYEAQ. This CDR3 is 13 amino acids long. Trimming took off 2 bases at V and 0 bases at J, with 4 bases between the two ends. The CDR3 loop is CASSLNANYGYTF. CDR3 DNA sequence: TGTGCCAGCAGCTTAAACGCTAACTATGGCTACACCTTC.

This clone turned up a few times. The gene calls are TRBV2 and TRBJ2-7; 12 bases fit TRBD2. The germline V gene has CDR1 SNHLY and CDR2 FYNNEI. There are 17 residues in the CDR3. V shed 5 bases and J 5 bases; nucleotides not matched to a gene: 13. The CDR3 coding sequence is TGTGCCAGCAGTTCGCGTCTAGCGGGAGGGACCCCCAACGAGCAGTACTTC. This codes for CASSSRLAGGTPNEQYF.

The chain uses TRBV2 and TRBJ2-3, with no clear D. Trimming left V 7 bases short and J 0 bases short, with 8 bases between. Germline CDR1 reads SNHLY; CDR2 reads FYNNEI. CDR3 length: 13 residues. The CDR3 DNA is TGTGCCAGCACTCCATATAGCACAGATACGCAGTATTTT. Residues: CASTPYSTDTQYF.

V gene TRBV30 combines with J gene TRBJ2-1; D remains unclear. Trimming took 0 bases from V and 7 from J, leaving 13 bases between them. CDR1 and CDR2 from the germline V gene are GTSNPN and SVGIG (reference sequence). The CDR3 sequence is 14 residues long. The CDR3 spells CAWSVVGGRNEQFF. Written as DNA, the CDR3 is TGTGCCTGGAGTGTAGTAGGCGGTCGGAATGAGCAGTTCTTC.

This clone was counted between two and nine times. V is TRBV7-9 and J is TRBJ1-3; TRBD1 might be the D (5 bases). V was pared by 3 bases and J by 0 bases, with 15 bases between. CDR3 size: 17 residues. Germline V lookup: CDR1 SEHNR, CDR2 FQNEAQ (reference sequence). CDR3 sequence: CASSLAGTYISGNTIYF. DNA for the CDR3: TGTGCCAGCAGCTTGGCCGGGACGTACATCTCTGGAAACACCATATATTTT.

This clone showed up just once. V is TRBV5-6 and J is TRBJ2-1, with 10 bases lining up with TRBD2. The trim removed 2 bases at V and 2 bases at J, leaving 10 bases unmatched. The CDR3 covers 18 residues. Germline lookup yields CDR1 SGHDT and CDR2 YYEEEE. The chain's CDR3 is CASSFGLAGVGTYNEQFF. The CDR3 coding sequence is TGTGCCAGCAGCTTTGGGCTAGCGGGAGTCGGCACCTACAATGAGCAGTTCTTC.

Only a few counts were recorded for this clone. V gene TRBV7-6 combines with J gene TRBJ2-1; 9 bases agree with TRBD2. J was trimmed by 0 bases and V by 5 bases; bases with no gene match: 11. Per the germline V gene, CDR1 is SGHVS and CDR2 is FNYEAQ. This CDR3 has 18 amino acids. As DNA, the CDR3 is TGTGCCAGCAGCCAGGGGACTAGCCTGGGTGGCTCCTACAATGAGCAGTTCTTC. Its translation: CASSQGTSLGGSYNEQFF.

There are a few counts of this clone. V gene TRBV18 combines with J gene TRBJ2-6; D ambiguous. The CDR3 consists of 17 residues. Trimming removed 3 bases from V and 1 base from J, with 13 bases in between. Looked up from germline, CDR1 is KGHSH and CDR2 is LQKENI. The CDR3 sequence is CASSPTTRSSGANVLTF. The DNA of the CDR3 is TGTGCCAGCTCACCGACGACTCGATCTTCTGGGGCCAACGTCCTGACTTTC.

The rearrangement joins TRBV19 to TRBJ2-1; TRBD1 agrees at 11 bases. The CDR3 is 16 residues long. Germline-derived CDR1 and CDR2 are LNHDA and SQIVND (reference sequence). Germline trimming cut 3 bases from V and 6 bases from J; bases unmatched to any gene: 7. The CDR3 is CASSIDGTGGSNEQFF. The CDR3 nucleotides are TGTGCCAGTAGTATTGATGGGACAGGGGGAAGCAATGAGCAGTTCTTC.

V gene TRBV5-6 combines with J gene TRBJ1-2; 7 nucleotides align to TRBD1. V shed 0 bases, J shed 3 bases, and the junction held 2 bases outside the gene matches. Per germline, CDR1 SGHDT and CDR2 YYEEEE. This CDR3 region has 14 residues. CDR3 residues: CASSLAGQDYGYTF. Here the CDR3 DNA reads TGTGCCAGCAGCTTGGCCGGACAGGACTATGGCTACACCTTC.